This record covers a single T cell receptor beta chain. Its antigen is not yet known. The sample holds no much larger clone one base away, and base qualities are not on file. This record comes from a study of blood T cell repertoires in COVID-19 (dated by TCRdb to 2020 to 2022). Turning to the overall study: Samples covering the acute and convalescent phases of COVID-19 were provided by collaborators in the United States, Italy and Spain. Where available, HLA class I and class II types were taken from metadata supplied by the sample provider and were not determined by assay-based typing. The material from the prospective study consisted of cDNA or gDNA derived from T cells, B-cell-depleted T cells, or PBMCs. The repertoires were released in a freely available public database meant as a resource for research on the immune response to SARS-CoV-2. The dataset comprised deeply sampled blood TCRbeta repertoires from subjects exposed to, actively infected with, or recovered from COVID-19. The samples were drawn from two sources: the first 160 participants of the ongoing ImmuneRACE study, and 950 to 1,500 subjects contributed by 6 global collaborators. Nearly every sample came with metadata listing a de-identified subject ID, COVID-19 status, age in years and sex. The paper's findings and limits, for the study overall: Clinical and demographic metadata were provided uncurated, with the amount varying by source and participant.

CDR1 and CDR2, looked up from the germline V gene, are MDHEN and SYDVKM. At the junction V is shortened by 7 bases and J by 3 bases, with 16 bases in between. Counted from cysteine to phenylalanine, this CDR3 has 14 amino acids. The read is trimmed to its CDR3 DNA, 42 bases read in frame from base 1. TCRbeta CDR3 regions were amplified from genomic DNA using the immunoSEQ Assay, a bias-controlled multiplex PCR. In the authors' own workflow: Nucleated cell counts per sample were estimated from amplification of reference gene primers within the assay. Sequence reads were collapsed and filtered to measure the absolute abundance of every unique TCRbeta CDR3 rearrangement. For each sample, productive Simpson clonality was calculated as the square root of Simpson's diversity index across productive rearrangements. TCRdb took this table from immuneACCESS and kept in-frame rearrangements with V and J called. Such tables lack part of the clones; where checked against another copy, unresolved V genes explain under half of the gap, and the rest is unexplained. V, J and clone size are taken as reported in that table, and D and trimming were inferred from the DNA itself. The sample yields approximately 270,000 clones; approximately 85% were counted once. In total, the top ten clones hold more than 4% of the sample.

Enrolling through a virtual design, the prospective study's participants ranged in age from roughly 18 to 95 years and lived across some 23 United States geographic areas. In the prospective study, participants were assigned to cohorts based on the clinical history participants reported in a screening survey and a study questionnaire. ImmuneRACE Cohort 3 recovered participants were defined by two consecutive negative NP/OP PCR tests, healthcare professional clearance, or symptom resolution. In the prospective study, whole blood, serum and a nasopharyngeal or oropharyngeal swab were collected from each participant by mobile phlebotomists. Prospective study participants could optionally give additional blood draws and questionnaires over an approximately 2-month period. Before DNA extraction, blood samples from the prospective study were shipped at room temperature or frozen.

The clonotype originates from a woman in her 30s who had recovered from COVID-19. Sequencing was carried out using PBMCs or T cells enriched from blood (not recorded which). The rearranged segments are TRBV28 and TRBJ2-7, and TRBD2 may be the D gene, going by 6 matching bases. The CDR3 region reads CASKQGLSYYEQYF. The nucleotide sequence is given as TGTGCCAGCAAACAAGGACTATCCTACTACGAGCAGTACTTC.